These 11 T cell receptor beta chains were all obtained from the same sample, sequenced in a study of T cell repertoires and HLA-DP antigens. Their antigens remain unidentified. Sequencing was performed with immunoSEQ multiplex PCR; in TCRdb, only in-frame clones are kept and a portion is missing. The sample carries about 73,000 clones, about 82% recorded once. The sample consisted of CD4+ T cells from PBMCs. The receptors were gathered from a man aged 55-75 years in good health and CMV-seronegative.

The CDR3 sequence: CASSIDRVGGADGYTF. The CDR3 nucleotides are TGTGCCAGTAGTATAGATCGGGTAGGGGGCGCGGATGGCTACACCTTC. V is TRBV19 and J is TRBJ1-2; TRBD1 matches 7 bases. CDR3 size: 16 residues. The V gene's germline CDR1 is LNHDA and CDR2 SQIVND (reference sequence). V was clipped by 0 bases and J by 6 bases; unmatched bases: 10.

The chain carries TRBV5-1 and TRBJ2-2; D is possibly TRBD1 (5 bases). V lost 4 bases, J lost 4 bases, and 14 bases lay in between. This CDR3 comprises 15 residues. Looked up from germline, CDR1 is SGHRS and CDR2 is YFSETQ. The CDR3: CASSQMDTTTGELFF. The CDR3 coding sequence is TGCGCCAGCAGCCAAATGGACACGACCACCGGGGAGCTGTTTTTT.

This chain uses TRBV4-2 with TRBJ1-2; D unclear. Trimming removed 3 bases from V and 4 bases from J, with 21 bases in between. Germline lookup yields CDR1 LGHNA and CDR2 YNFKEQ. CDR3 size: 17 residues. In DNA, the CDR3 is TGTGCCAGCAGCCACCCGCTTTCCCCGGTCGGCAGCTATGGCTACACCTTC. Amino acid sequence: CASSHPLSPVGSYGYTF.

The chain is built from TRBV5-1 and TRBJ2-6; 10 bases agree with TRBD1. V shed 6 bases and J 2 bases; nucleotides not matched to a gene: 5. CDR1 SGHRS and CDR2 YFSETQ come from the germline V gene. CDR3 length equals 16 residues. CDR3 coding DNA: TGCGCCAGCACCGGTGGACAGGGGGCTGGGGCCAACGTCCTGACTTTC. Protein product: CASTGGQGAGANVLTF.

The chain uses TRBV11-3 and TRBJ2-3; 9 positions match TRBD2. The CDR3 covers 16 residues. J lost 1 base, V lost 2 bases, and 4 bases had no gene match. Germline CDR1 SGHNT, CDR2 YENEEA. Here the CDR3 DNA reads TGTGCCAGCAGCTTAAGAGCGGGGGGCGGCACAGATACGCAGTATTTT. Protein: CASSLRAGGGTDTQYF.

This chain uses TRBV27 with TRBJ1-3, with a possible D match to TRBD1 (5 bases). The V end lost 6 bases, the J end lost 8 bases, and 14 bases lay between the germline ends. Germline values: CDR1 MNHEY, CDR2 SMNVEV (reference sequence). CDR3 length equals 13 residues. For the CDR3, the DNA is TGTGCCAGCAGCCATGACAGATACGACACCATATATTTT. It specifies CASSHDRYDTIYF.

The chain combines TRBV7-6 with TRBJ1-4; 7 nucleotides match TRBD1. CDR1 is SGHVS and CDR2 is FNYEAQ in the germline V gene. The length of the CDR3 is 17 residues. J gave up 2 bases and V 1 base, and 7 bases lay outside the gene matches. The CDR3 coding sequence is TGTGCCAGCAGCTTAGTAGGCAGGGGGTCCACTAATGAAAAACTGTTTTTT. Translated: CASSLVGRGSTNEKLFF.

This rearrangement joins TRBV30 to TRBJ1-5; D gene unclear. The CDR3 spans 13 residues. Trimming cost V 6 bases and J 0 bases, with 9 bases left between them. Germline assignment: CDR1 GTSNPN and CDR2 SVGIG (reference sequence). CDR3 sequence reads: CACSTYSNQPQHF. CDR3 in DNA: TGTGCCTGCTCTACTTATAGCAATCAGCCCCAGCATTTT.

The chain links TRBV2 to TRBJ2-6; 8 bases line up with TRBD1. With V trimmed by 8 bases and J by 4 bases, 4 bases remained unmatched. Germline lookup yields CDR1 SNHLY and CDR2 FYNNEI. This CDR3 spans 14 amino acids. CDR3 amino acids: CASGQGSGANVLTF. In nucleotides, the CDR3 is TGTGCCAGCGGACAGGGCTCGGGGGCCAACGTCCTGACTTTC.

This clone was found a few times. The chain joins TRBV18 to TRBJ2-5; TRBD2 agrees at 7 bases. The ends lost 4 bases at V and 1 base at J; junction bases unmatched: 3. This CDR3 comprises 14 residues. Germline CDR1 KGHSH, CDR2 LQKENI. DNA of the CDR3: TGTGCCAGCTCACTGAGGACTAGCCAAGAGACCCAGTACTTC. This codes for CASSLRTSQETQYF.

The chain links TRBV25-1 to TRBJ2-6; 7 bases are a match to TRBD2. The CDR3 has 17 residues. V lost 2 bases to trimming and J lost 0 bases; unmatched junction nucleotides: 4. Germline-derived CDR1 and CDR2 are MGHDK and SYGVNS. CDR3 protein: CASSEMGRASGANVLTF. The CDR3 nucleotides read TGTGCCAGCAGTGAAATGGGGAGGGCCTCTGGGGCCAACGTCCTGACTTTC.